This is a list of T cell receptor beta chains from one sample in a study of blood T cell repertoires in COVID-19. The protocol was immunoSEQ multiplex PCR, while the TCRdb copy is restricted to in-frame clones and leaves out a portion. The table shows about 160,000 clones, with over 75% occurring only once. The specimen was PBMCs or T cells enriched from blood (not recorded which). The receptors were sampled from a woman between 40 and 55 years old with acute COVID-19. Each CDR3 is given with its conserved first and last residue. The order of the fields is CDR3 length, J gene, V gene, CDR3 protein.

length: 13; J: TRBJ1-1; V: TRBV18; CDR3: CASSPQGDTEAFF
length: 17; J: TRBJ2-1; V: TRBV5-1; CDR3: CASSPISSGSSYNEQFF
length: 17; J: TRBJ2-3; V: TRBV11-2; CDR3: CASSLAPAFDRGDTQYF
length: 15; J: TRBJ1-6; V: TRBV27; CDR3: CASSLSAQGRSPLHF
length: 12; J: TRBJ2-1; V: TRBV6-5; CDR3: CASRSSVNEQFF
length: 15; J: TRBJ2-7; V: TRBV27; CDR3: CASSSRAGGVGEQYF
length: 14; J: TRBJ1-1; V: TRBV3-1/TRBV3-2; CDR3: CASRPVPGQGPAFF
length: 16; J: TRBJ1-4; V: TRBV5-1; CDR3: CASSLAVGAGNEKLFF
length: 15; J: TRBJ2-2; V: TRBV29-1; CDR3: CSVVLTGGHTGELFF
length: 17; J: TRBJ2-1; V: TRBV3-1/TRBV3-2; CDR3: CASSPRLAGVLNNEQFF
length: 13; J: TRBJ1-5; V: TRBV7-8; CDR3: CASSRAPKEPQHF
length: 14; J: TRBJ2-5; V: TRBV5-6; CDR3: CASSRVVAGETQYF
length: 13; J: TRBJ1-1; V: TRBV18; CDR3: CASSPPPGAEAFF
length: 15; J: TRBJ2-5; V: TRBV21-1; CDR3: CASSKGLAGGKTQYF
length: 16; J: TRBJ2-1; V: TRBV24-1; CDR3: CATSDPGLAGYNEQFF
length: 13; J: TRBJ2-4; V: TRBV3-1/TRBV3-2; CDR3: CASSRTGGNIQYF
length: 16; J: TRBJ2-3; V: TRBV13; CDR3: CASSLGQGRVVYGQYF
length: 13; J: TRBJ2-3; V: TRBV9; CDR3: CASSPQTKNMQYF
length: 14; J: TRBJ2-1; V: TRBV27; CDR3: CASSGTTSGPEQFF
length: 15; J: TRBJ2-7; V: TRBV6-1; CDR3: CASSESGTPLYEQYF
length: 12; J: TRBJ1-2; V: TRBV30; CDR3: CAWTQGNYGYTF
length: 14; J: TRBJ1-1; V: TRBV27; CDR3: CASSARTPNTEAFF
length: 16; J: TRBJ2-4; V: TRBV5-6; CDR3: CASSLAAGVAKNIQYF
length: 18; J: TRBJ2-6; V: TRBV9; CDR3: CASSKNNRVGSGANVLTF
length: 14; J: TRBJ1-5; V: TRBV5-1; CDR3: CASSLGGAGQPQHF
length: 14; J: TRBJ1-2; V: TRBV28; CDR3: CASSQGAGNYGYTF
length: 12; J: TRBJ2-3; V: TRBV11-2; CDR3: CASSFSADTQYF
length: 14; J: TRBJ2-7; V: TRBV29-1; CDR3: CSVFVSGASYEQYF
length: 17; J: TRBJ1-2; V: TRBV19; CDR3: CASSTGTGGVVNHGYTF
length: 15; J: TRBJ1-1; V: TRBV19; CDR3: CASSGSGHQNTEAFF
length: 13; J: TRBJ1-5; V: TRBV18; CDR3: CASSLNSNQPQHF
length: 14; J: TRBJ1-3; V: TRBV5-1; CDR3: CASSEGTSGNTIYF
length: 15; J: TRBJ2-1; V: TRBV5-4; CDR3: CASSLGRVNLNEQFF
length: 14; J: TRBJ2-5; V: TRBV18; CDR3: CASSPTGGQETQYF
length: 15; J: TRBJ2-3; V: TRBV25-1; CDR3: CASSIAGGGTDTQYF
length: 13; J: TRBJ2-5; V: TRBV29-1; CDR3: CSVRQGPGETQYF
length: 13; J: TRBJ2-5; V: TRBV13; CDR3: CASSPGLAETQYF
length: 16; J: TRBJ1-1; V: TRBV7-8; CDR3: CASSPVRGRGYTEAFF
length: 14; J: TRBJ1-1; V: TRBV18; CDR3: CASLLTGGYTEAFF
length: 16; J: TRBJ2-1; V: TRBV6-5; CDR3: CASSFLLAGGINEQFF
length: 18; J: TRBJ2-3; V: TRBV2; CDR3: CASRRGGLAGSSTDTQYF
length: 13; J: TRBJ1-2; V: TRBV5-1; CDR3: CASSPAGFYGYTF
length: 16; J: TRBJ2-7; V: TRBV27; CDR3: CASSLFGTGGPYEQYF
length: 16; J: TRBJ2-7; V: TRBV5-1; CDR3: CASSFLTGTTSYEQYF
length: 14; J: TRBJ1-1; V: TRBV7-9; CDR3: CASSLHQMNTEAFF
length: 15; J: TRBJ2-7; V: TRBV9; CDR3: CASSVTGLDSYEQYF
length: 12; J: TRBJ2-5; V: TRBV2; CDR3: CASSESPGTQYF
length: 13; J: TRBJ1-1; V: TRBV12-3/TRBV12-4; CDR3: CASSDTGGTEAFF
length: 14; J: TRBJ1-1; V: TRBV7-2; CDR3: CASSRQRLNTEAFF
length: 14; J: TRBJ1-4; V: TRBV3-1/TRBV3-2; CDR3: CASSPQQDIGKLFF
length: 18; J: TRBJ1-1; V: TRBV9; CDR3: CASSSRGGLHLTPTEAFF